This paragraph covers one T cell receptor (beta chain) sequence. Its antigen is still unknown. Nothing much larger sits one base from this clone, and base qualities are not available. The data were obtained in a study of CD8+ T cells in alopecia areata (dated by TCRdb to 2016 to 2018). At the level of the whole study: High-throughput TCRbeta sequencing was used to examine T cell clonal expansion in alopecia areata in both the C3H/HeJ mouse model and human patients. Human TCRbeta sequencing covered scalp tissue and sorted CD4+ and CD8+ peripheral blood T cells from patchy and totalis/universalis alopecia areata patients and healthy controls. Scalp clonality was compared across normal scalp (n=4), patchy alopecia areata scalp (n=8), and alopecia totalis/universalis scalp (n=8). RNA came from the PAXgene miRNA kit for fixed scalp, the miRNeasy kit for PBMCs, and the RNeasy kit for mouse skin. TCRbeta CDR3 regions were amplified by immunoSEQ multiplex PCR using 35 Vbeta forward and 13 Jbeta reverse primers. What the authors observed across the whole study: TCR sequences shared between patients were less clear than in mice, possibly partly because of HLA diversity in the patient population. Unlike mouse skin, where gammadelta T cells dominate, normal human skin contains resident alphabeta T cells that get sequenced too, which complicates analysis of the scalp TCR repertoire. Higher clonality and more expanded CD8+ clones were observed in lesional scalp than in normal scalp, particularly in alopecia totalis/universalis, a finding suggestive of antigenic drive.

PBMCs were isolated by density centrifugation and stained for CD3, CD4 and CD8, and CD4+ and CD8+ T cells were sorted on a FACSAria. Unaffected controls provided scalp biopsies and blood samples. V is pruned by 6 bases and J by 3 bases, leaving 7 bases of the junction without a gene match. CDR1 and CDR2 are drawn from the germline V gene: MDHEN, SYDVKM. Including cysteine and phenylalanine, the CDR3 has 15 amino acids. The read is trimmed to its CDR3 DNA, 45 bases read in frame from base 1. Libraries were constructed by the immunoSEQ multiplex PCR assay. RNA was extracted from all samples and reverse transcribed into cDNA as template for TCR sequencing. First-strand cDNA was synthesized with SuperScript III using a 2:1 mix of oligo-dT and random hexamers. Amplification bias was assessed with a synthetic immune receptor repertoire, and residual bias was removed computationally. In the original analysis: Raw reads were preprocessed to remove errors, and CDR3 was defined according to IMGT conventions as the region from the conserved cysteine to phenylalanine. Clonality was calculated as 1 minus Shannon entropy normalized by log2 of the number of productive unique TCRs. CD4 or CD8 identity of scalp clones was inferred by cross-referencing scalp TCRbeta sequences with sorted blood CD4 and CD8 repertoires. Not all clones reach the TCRdb copy of this immuneACCESS table, which keeps in-frame sequences only. Checked studies attribute under half of the gap to unresolved V genes and leave the rest unexplained. Clonal size and the V and J genes are those of that table, whereas D and trimming came from the DNA. Here the sample has 120,000 to 150,000 clones; more than 55% occur a single time. Jointly, the top ten make up roughly a third of the sample.

Sequenced sample: CD8+ T cells sorted from blood. Recombination linked TRBV28 to TRBJ2-7; 11 junctional bases match TRBD2. The clonotype was recovered from a human donor in good health. The CDR3 in this case is CASSQGLAANYEQYF. The DNA sequence reads TGTGCCAGCAGCCAGGGACTAGCGGCCAACTACGAGCAGTACTTC. The full variable domain, with segments outside the CDR3 supplied by the reference TRBV28 and TRBJ2-7 proteins, appears as DVKVTQSSRYLVKRTGEKVFLECVQDMDHENMFWYRQDPGLGLRLIYFSYDVKMKEKGDIPEGYSVSREKKERFSLILESASTNQTSMYLCASSQGLAANYEQYFGPGTRLTVT.